Here is one T cell receptor (beta chain) with its context. The sample is drawn from a study of shared clonotypes between healthy human individuals. The assay was immunoSEQ multiplex PCR, and TCRdb's table has in-frame clones only and misses some. The sample contains 2 million to 2.5 million clones, more than 85% of which appear only once. This CDR3 is 14 amino acids long. V is TRBV7-5 and J is TRBJ2-1. TRBV7-5 is classified as a pseudogene. Sequenced material: naive CD4+ T cells from PBMCs. The subset was: CD45RA+ positively selected. The receptor comes from a man aged 18 to 35 in good health. Some clones in this sample may be carry-over from other donors' samples. The CDR3 DNA sequence: TGTGTCAGAATCAGTTCCCGCGAGACCAATGAGCAGTTCTTC. Its protein product is CVRISSRETNEQFF.